The clone carrying this T cell receptor beta chain was seen many times. The data belong to a study of early T cells in non-severe SARS-CoV-2 infection. As for the study in general: Unsorted whole-blood RNA was sequenced in bulk, leaving chains unpaired.

V trimming: 0 bases; J trimming: 1 base; junction bases outside the gene matches: 6. The germline gives CDR1 SGHVS, CDR2 FQNEAQ. The CDR3 covers 18 residues. Unique molecular identifiers were affixed to single, distinct cDNA molecules. Via MiXCR, TCRdb re-called the 5' RACE reads, giving one row per CDR3 protein. Among around 68,000 distinct CDR3 sequences listed, roughly 12% were seen once. This clonotype was obtained from an adult who was a healthcare worker with PCR-confirmed SARS-CoV-2 infection or an uninfected control (not recorded which). The chain employs TRBV7-8 and TRBJ1-1; 12 bases match TRBD1. The sample in question was whole blood, obtained at baseline. The chain's CDR3 is CASSLAPRDRGQNTEAFF. The CDR3 DNA is TGTGCCAGCAGCTTAGCCCCAAGGGACAGGGGGCAGAACACTGAAGCTTTCTTT. The full variable domain, its missing parts supplied by reference TRBV7-8 and TRBJ1-1, is GAGVSQSPRYKVAKRGQDVALRCDPISGHVSLFWYQQALGQGPEFLTYFQNEAQLDKSGLPSDRFFAERPEGSVSTLKIQRTQQEDSAVYLCASSLAPRDRGQNTEAFFGQGTRLTVV.